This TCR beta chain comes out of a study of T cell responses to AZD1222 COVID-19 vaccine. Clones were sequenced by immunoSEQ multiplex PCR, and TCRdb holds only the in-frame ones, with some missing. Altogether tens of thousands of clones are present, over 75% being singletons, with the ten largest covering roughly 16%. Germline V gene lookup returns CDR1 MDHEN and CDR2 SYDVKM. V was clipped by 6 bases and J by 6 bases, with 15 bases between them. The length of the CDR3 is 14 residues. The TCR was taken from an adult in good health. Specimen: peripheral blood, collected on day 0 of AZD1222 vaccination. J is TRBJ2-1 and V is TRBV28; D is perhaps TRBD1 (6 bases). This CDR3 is CASSLEGDSNEQFF. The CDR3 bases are TGTGCCAGCAGCCTAGAGGGGGATAGCAATGAGCAGTTCTTC.